This T cell receptor beta chain was found in a study of CD8 T cells in Susac syndrome. This clonotype has more than one count but fewer than ten. Random hexamers primed reverse transcription of roughly 0.5 to 1 ug RNA. MiXCR, run by TCRdb on the immunoSEQ multiplex PCR reads, gives a single entry per CDR3 protein. The table lists 330,000 or so distinct CDR3 sequences, 70% to 90% of them singletons. The CDR3 consists of 14 residues. The ends lost 3 bases at V and 4 bases at J; junction bases unmatched: 6. The TCR was taken from a human donor with multiple sclerosis. Sequences were obtained from CD8+ T cells from PBMCs. V is TRBV12-3 or TRBV12-4 and J is TRBJ2-7; 7 bases align to TRBD2. The CDR3: CASSFISGAYEQYF. The CDR3 DNA reads as TGTGCCAGCAGTTTTATAAGCGGGGCATACGAGCAGTACTTC.